The source of this TCR beta chain is a study of T cells after yellow fever vaccination. The V and J ends lost 5 bases and 3 bases respectively, with 14 bases between them. Germline V lookup: CDR1 DFQATT, CDR2 SNEGSKA (reference sequence). The CDR3 covers 14 residues. TCRdb re-called the 5' RACE reads through MiXCR, storing one row per CDR3 protein. The table lists 500,000 to 550,000 distinct CDR3 sequences, 21% of them singletons. The chain carries TRBV20-1 and TRBJ1-5; D is ambiguous. Specimen: PBMCs, collected about 21 days after the first yellow fever vaccination. The receptor's source is a man younger than 35 who received the YFV17D yellow fever vaccine. The CDR3 protein is CSAERIGLNQPQHF. CDR3 nucleotide sequence: TGCAGTGCTGAAAGAATAGGGCTCAATCAGCCCCAGCATTTT.